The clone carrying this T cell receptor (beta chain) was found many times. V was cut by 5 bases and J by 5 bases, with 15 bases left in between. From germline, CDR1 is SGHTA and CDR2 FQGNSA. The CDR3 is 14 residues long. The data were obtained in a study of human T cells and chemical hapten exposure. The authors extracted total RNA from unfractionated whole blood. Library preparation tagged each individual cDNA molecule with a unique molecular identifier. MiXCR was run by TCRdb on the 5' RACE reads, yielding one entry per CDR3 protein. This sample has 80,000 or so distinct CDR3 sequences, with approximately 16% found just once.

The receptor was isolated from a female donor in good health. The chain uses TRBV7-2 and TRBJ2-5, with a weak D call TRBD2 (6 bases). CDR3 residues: CASSPSGGRETQYF. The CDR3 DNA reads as TGTGCCAGCAGCCCGAGTGGGGGGAGGGAGACCCAGTACTTC.